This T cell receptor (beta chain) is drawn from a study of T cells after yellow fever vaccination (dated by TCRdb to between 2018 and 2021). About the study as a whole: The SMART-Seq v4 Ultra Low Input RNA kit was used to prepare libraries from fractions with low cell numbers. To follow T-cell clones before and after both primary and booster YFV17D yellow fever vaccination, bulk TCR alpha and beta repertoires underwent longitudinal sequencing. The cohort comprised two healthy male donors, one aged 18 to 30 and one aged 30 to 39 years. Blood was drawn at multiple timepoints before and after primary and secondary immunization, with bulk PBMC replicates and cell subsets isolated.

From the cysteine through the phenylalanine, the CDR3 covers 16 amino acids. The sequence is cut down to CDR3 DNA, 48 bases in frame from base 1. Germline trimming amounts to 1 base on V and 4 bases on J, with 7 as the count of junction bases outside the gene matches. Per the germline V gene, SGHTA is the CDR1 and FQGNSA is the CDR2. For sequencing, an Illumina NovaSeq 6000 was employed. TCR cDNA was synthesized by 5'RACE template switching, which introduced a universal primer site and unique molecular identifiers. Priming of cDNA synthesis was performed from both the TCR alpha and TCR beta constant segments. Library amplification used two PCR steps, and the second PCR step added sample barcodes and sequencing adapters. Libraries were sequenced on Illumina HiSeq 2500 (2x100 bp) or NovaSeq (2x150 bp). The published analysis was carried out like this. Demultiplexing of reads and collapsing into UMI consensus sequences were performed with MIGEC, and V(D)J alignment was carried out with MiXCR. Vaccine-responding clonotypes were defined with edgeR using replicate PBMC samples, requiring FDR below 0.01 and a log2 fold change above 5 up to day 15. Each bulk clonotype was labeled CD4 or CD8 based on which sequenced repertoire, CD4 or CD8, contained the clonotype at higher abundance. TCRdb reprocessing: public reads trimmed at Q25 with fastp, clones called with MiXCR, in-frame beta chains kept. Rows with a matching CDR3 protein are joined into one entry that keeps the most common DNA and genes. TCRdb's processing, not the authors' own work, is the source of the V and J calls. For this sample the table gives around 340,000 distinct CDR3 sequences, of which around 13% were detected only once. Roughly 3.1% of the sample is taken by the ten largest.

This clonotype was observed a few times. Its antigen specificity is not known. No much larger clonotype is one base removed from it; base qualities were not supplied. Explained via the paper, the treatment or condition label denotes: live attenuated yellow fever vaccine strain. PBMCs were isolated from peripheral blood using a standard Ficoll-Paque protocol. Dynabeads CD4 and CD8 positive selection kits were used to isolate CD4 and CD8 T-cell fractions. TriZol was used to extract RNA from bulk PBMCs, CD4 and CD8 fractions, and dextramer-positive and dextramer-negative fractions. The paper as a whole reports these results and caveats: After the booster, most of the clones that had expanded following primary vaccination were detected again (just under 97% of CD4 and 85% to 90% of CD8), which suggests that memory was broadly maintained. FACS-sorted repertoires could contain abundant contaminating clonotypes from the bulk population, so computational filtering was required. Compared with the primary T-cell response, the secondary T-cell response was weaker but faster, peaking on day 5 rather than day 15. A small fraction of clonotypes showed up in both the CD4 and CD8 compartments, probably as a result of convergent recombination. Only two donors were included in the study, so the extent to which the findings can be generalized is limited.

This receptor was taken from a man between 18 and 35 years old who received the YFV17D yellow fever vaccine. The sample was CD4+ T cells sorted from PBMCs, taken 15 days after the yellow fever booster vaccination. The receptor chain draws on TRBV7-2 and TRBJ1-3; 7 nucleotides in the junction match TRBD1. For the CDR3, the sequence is CASSLDVPGQGNTIYF. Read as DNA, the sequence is TGTGCCAGCAGCTTAGACGTCCCGGGACAGGGAAACACCATATATTTT.